This entry concerns a single T cell receptor (beta chain). As yet, its antigen is unknown. The data originate from a study of monozygotic twins with inflammatory bowel disease. Findings of the study overall: Results did not support any single strong IBD-associated signal or clonotype. No distinction between different T cell subtypes was possible. Repertoire similarity was not found to differ between concordant and discordant twins, possibly from limited power.

TCRdb re-called the 5' RACE reads; every CDR3 protein appears as one record, without DNA. The table for this sample gives about 450,000 distinct CDR3 sequences. This CDR3 has 11 residues. Germline V gene data show CDR1 as GTSNPN and CDR2 as SVGIG (reference sequence). The chain joins TRBV30 to TRBJ1-1. The sequence came from a human donor with ulcerative colitis or Crohn's disease, or a healthy co-twin of an affected twin (not recorded which). The specimen was blood. CDR3 sequence: CAWSAITEAFF.